What follows are 24 T cell receptor beta chains derived from one specimen sequenced in a study of human T cells and chemical hapten exposure. TCRdb redid the calling of the RACE reads with MiXCR, one entry per CDR3 protein. This table has about 110,000 distinct CDR3 sequences, 12% appearing once. The time point is: pre-sensitization, week 0. Treatment here: therapeutic diphenylcyclopropenone sensitization with weekly scalp DPC. The sequences come from whole blood, collected in connection with sensitization to the hapten diphenylcyclopropenone (DPC). These receptors originate from a woman aged 45 to 65 with alopecia areata. Some clones in this sample may be carry-over from other donors' samples.

The gene calls are TRBV28 and TRBJ2-6; 8 nucleotides agree with TRBD1. Trimming cost V 0 bases and J 0 bases; bases outside gene matches: 4. Germline V gene lookup returns CDR1 MDHEN and CDR2 SYDVKM. The CDR3 contains 18 residues. CDR3 bases: TGTGCCAGCAGTTTATGGGGGACAGGCCGCTCTGGGGCCAACGTCCTGACTTTC. Protein sequence: CASSLWGTGRSGANVLTF.

This chain joins TRBV12-3 or TRBV12-4 and TRBJ2-6, with a weak D call TRBD1 (6 bases). This CDR3 is 16 amino acids long. V was cut by 7 bases and J by 0 bases, with 13 bases left in between. The CDR3 DNA sequence: TGTGCCAGCACCCGAGACAGGTCCTCTGGGGCCAACGTCCTGACTTTC. Translated, it gives CASTRDRSSGANVLTF.

This chain links TRBV9 with TRBJ2-3; tentative D call: TRBD1 (8 bases). V gave up 5 bases and J gave up 2 bases, with 21 bases separating them. Germline CDR1 SGDLS, CDR2 YYNGEE. CDR3 length: 17 amino acids. The CDR3 loop is CASSLTGEGKYTDTQYF. The DNA for the CDR3 is TGTGCCAGCAGTTTGACAGGGGAGGGAAAGTACACAGATACGCAGTATTTT. The complete variable domain, with remaining parts taken from reference TRBV9 and TRBJ2-3, reads DSGVTQTPKHLITATGQRVTLRCSPRSGDLSVYWYQQSLDQGLQFLIQYYNGEERAKGNILERFSAQQFPDLHSELNLSSLELGDSALYFCASSLTGEGKYTDTQYFGPGTRLTVL.

The chain uses TRBV5-1 and TRBJ1-5, with 7 bases that match TRBD1. This CDR3 region has 15 residues. V lost 3 bases and J lost 4; bases outside the gene matches: 7. CDR1 is SGHRS, CDR2 YFSETQ, per germline. The CDR3 reads CASSYSGGLNQPQHF. The CDR3 region has the DNA TGCGCCAGCAGCTACTCAGGGGGATTAAATCAGCCCCAGCATTTT.

This clonotype was counted between two and nine times. This chain joins TRBV9 and TRBJ2-7; weak D call: TRBD1 (6 bases). Germline CDR1 and CDR2: SGDLS and YYNGEE. The CDR3 is made up of 15 amino acids. The V gene lost 0 bases and the J gene lost 5 bases, with 15 bases spanning the gap. CDR3: CASSVEGRQGNEQYF. In nucleotides, the CDR3 is TGTGCCAGCAGCGTAGAGGGGCGTCAGGGGAACGAGCAGTACTTC.

This clonotype has just a few counts. This rearrangement joins TRBV11-2 to TRBJ2-2; the match to TRBD2 covers 9 bases. The CDR3 is made up of 15 amino acids. Germline V gives CDR1 SGHAT, CDR2 FQNNGV. Losses at the gene ends were 7 bases for V and 3 bases for J; bases not matched to a gene: 6. The CDR3 reads CASKRGLAYTGELFF. CDR3 nucleotides: TGTGCCAGCAAAAGGGGACTAGCATACACCGGGGAGCTGTTTTTT.

The CDR3 DNA reads as TGTGCCAGCAGCGTTTACCGCCCAGGGGGCAAAAACATTCAGTACTTC. It is translated as CASSVYRPGGKNIQYF. This chain uses TRBV28 with TRBJ2-4; 7 bases are a match to TRBD1. This CDR3 is built from 16 residues. V trimming: 6 bases; J trimming: 3 bases; junction bases outside the gene matches: 11. CDR1 is MDHEN and CDR2 is SYDVKM in the germline V gene. Full variable domain (rest looked up from reference TRBV28 and TRBJ2-4): DVKVTQSSRYLVKRTGEKVFLECVQDMDHENMFWYRQDPGLGLRLIYFSYDVKMKEKGDIPEGYSVSREKKERFSLILESASTNQTSMYLCASSVYRPGGKNIQYFGAGTRLSVL.

The chain recombines TRBV7-7 with TRBJ2-7; 7 nucleotides agree with TRBD1. The CDR3 runs to 22 residues. V lost 4 bases and J lost 2; bases outside the gene matches: 29. Germline CDR1 is SSHAT and CDR2 is FNYEAQ (reference sequence). Written as DNA, the CDR3 is TGTGCCAGCAGCTCTTTGACAGGGAGCTCTGCTGAATTCACTTTGTTTCCCTACGAGCAGTACTTC. It specifies CASSSLTGSSAEFTLFPYEQYF.

The rearrangement uses TRBV11-2 and TRBJ2-7, with D perhaps matching TRBD1 (6 bases). CDR3 length: 13 amino acids. Germline values: CDR1 SGHAT, CDR2 FQNNGV. The V gene lost 5 bases and the J gene lost 3 bases, with 11 bases spanning the gap. This CDR3 reads CASSTRQVYEQYF. The CDR3 DNA sequence: TGTGCCAGCAGCACCCGACAGGTCTACGAGCAGTACTTC.

The V call is TRBV11-3, the J call TRBJ1-2; 9 nucleotides line up with TRBD1. CDR3 length equals 16 residues. The V segment lost 1 base and the J segment 4 bases; nucleotides outside the gene matches: 7. From germline, CDR1 is SGHNT and CDR2 YENEEA. The CDR3 spells CASSLGGQGIAYGYTF. The CDR3 DNA is TGTGCCAGCAGCTTAGGTGGACAGGGGATCGCCTATGGCTACACCTTC.

This clonotype was seen ten or more times. The rearrangement links TRBV10-1 to TRBJ2-7; 12 bases map to TRBD1. Per the germline V gene, CDR1 is WNHNN and CDR2 is SYGVQD (reference sequence). This CDR3 has 14 amino acids. Trimming took 6 bases from V and 6 from J; bases not matched to a gene: 6. The CDR3 reads CASRPGQGAIEQYF. The CDR3 DNA follows: TGCGCCAGCAGGCCGGGACAGGGGGCCATCGAGCAGTACTTC.

This clonotype has at least ten counts. This chain joins TRBV28 and TRBJ1-1; D call uncertain. Germline assignment: CDR1 MDHEN and CDR2 SYDVKM. Trimming took 2 bases from V and 0 from J, leaving 7 bases between them. The CDR3 is 14 amino acids. As DNA, the CDR3 is TGTGCCAGCAGTTTAGCCAGGCTGAACACTGAAGCTTTCTTT. Encoded protein: CASSLARLNTEAFF.

The rearrangement joins TRBV5-4 to TRBJ2-1; 7 bases fit TRBD2. Per the germline V gene, CDR1 is SGHNT and CDR2 is YYREEE (reference sequence). V lost 3 bases to trimming and J lost 0 bases; unmatched junction nucleotides: 3. CDR3 length equals 15 residues. This CDR3 is CASSSASGSYNEQFF. The CDR3 DNA sequence: TGTGCCAGCAGCTCCGCTAGCGGCTCCTACAATGAGCAGTTCTTC.

This clonotype was seen a handful of times. The V gene is TRBV6-5, the J gene TRBJ2-5; a weak D match, TRBD2 (7 bases). CDR3 length: 16 amino acids. Germline CDR1 reads MNHEY; CDR2 reads SVGAGI. Trimming cost V 2 bases and J 2 bases, with 15 bases left between them. CDR3 residues: CASSYGAGARQETQYF. For the CDR3, the DNA is TGTGCCAGCAGTTACGGCGCGGGGGCTAGGCAAGAGACCCAGTACTTC.

This clonotype has a handful of counts. CDR3 bases: TGCGCCAGCAGCCAAGAGAGTGCGGATCGATCCCTCCACTTT. The encoded protein is CASSQESADRSLHF. The chain links TRBV4-1 to TRBJ1-6; D gene unclear. This CDR3 has 14 residues. Germline CDR1 reads MGHRA; CDR2 reads YSYEKL. The V gene lost 0 bases and the J gene lost 14 bases, with 14 bases spanning the gap.

The genes are TRBV5-1 and TRBJ1-4; D remains unclear. This CDR3 has 15 amino acids. CDR1 is SGHRS, CDR2 YFSETQ, per germline. The V end was cut by 4 bases, the J end by 5 bases, with 15 bases between. The CDR3 protein is CASSASQIGNEKLFF. The CDR3 region has the DNA TGCGCCAGCAGCGCCTCACAGATCGGAAATGAAAAACTGTTTTTT.

The sample holds many counts of this clonotype. The chain has TRBV28 and TRBJ1-2; D unclear. Germline-derived CDR1 and CDR2 are MDHEN and SYDVKM. The CDR3 runs to 14 residues. V was cut by 2 bases and J by 4 bases, with 11 bases left in between. The CDR3 spells CASSLGQAPYGYTF. The CDR3 bases are TGTGCCAGCAGTTTAGGCCAGGCCCCCTATGGCTACACCTTC.

This clonotype appeared many times. The chain links TRBV18 to TRBJ2-7; 8 bases match TRBD1. V dropped 2 bases and J dropped 2; count of bases not matched to a gene: 5. The CDR3 consists of 15 residues. Germline assignment: CDR1 KGHSH and CDR2 LQKENI. The CDR3 is CASSPRGTGTYEQYF. CDR3 in DNA: TGTGCCAGCTCACCAAGAGGGACAGGAACCTACGAGCAGTACTTC.

This clonotype was detected ten times or more. V usage is TRBV12-3 or TRBV12-4 and J usage is TRBJ2-7; TRBD2 agrees at 16 bases. The CDR3 totals 18 residues. The V and J ends lost 5 bases and 6 bases, in that order; junction bases with no gene match: 13. The CDR3 region has the DNA TGTGCCAGCAGTCCTACTGGGAGGGGACTAGCGGGAGGGGCCGAGCAGTACTTC. This translates into CASSPTGRGLAGGAEQYF.

This clonotype came up a few times. At one of its ends the junction is not consistent with the germline gene, which may arise from a read error. CDR3 loop: CASRLAPGEQFF. The CDR3 DNA reads as TGTGCCAGCAGGTTAGCCCCAGGTGAGCAGTTCTTC. V gene TRBV7-2 combines with J gene TRBJ2-1; no clear D. Germline lookup yields CDR1 SGHTA and CDR2 FQGNSA. The CDR3 extends over 12 amino acids.

This chain joins TRBV12-3 or TRBV12-4 and TRBJ2-5, with 10 bases aligning to TRBD2. The V and J ends lost 5 bases and 5 bases, in that order; junction bases with no gene match: 11. CDR3 length: 16 residues. CDR3 nucleotide sequence: TGTGCCAGCAGTACAAGTCTAGCGGGAGTTCTTGAGACCCAGTACTTC. Translating gives CASSTSLAGVLETQYF.

The J gene is TRBJ2-7, the V gene TRBV20-1; the D gene is possibly TRBD2 (5 bases). The CDR3 runs 14 residues. The V end lost 3 bases, the J end lost 0 bases, and 12 bases lay between the germline ends. Germline loops: CDR1 DFQATT, CDR2 SNEGSKA (reference sequence). The CDR3 sequence: CSASEAGSSYEQYF. The DNA of the CDR3 is TGCAGTGCTAGTGAGGCGGGCAGCTCCTACGAGCAGTACTTC.

The chain links TRBV29-1 to TRBJ2-3; possibly TRBD1 for D (5 bases). V gave up 7 bases and J gave up 6 bases, with 14 bases separating them. The length of the CDR3 is 12 residues. Germline assignment: CDR1 SQVTM and CDR2 ANQGSEA. This chain's CDR3 is CSGGLLSDTQYF. The DNA for the CDR3 is TGCAGCGGGGGCCTCCTGTCGGATACGCAGTATTTT.

This clonotype was seen repeatedly, ten times or more. The V and J genes are TRBV20-1 and TRBJ1-5; TRBD1 is a possible D gene (6 bases). CDR3 length: 13 amino acids. Germline assignment: CDR1 DFQATT and CDR2 SNEGSKA (reference sequence). V was cut by 4 bases and J by 7 bases, with 14 bases left in between. In DNA form, the CDR3 reads TGCAGTGCTAAAGTCCAAACAGGGCAGCCCCAGCATTTT. Translated, it gives CSAKVQTGQPQHF.